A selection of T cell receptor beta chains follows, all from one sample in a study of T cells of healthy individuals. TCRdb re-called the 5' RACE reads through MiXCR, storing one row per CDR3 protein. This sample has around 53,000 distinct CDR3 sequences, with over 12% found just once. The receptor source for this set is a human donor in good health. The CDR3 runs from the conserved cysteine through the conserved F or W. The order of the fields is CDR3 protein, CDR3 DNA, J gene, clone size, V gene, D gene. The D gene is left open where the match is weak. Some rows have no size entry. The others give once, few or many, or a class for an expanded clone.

CDR3aa: CASSLGLNPHNEQFF
CDR3nt: TGTGCCAGCAGCCTCGGGCTCAACCCCCACAATGAGCAGTTCTTC
j_gene: TRBJ2-1
abundance: .
v_gene: TRBV7-9
d_gene: .

CDR3aa: CASSSSSRGDYEQYF
CDR3nt: TGTGCCAGCAGCTCCTCCTCGAGGGGGGACTACGAGCAGTACTTC
j_gene: TRBJ2-7
abundance: few
v_gene: TRBV5-4
d_gene: .

CDR3aa: CAWSSLGQRNHF
CDR3nt: TGTGCCTGGAGCAGTTTGGGACAGAGGAACCACTTT
j_gene: TRBJ1-6
abundance: many
v_gene: TRBV30
d_gene: TRBD1

CDR3aa: CASSLDEISYNEQFF
CDR3nt: TGCGCCAGCAGCTTGGATGAAATCTCCTACAATGAGCAGTTCTTC
j_gene: TRBJ2-1
abundance: many
v_gene: TRBV5-1
d_gene: .

CDR3aa: CASSFVEGRADTQYF
CDR3nt: TGTGCCAGCAGCTTTGTGGAGGGGAGGGCAGATACGCAGTATTTT
j_gene: TRBJ2-3
abundance: many
v_gene: TRBV7-2
d_gene: TRBD2

CDR3aa: CSARDWGTESYEQYF
CDR3nt: TGCAGTGCTAGAGATTGGGGGACAGAGTCCTACGAGCAGTACTTC
j_gene: TRBJ2-7
abundance: .
v_gene: TRBV20-1
d_gene: TRBD1

CDR3aa: CAISPNRGLAKNIQYF
CDR3nt: TGTGCCATCAGCCCAAACAGGGGATTAGCCAAAAACATTCAGTACTTC
j_gene: TRBJ2-4
abundance: many
v_gene: TRBV10-3
d_gene: TRBD1

CDR3aa: CASSLEGFLKGANVLTF
CDR3nt: TGCGCCAGCAGCCTAGAGGGCTTTTTGAAAGGGGCCAACGTCCTGACTTTC
j_gene: TRBJ2-6
abundance: many
v_gene: TRBV5-1
d_gene: .

CDR3aa: CASSYSAGPLDGYTF
CDR3nt: TGTGCCAGCAGTTATTCGGCAGGGCCCTTGGATGGCTACACCTTC
j_gene: TRBJ1-2
abundance: many
v_gene: TRBV6-5
d_gene: .

CDR3aa: CSVTRGRNEAFF
CDR3nt: TGCAGCGTTACCAGGGGCCGGAATGAAGCTTTCTTT
j_gene: TRBJ1-1
abundance: many
v_gene: TRBV29-1
d_gene: .

CDR3aa: CASTFDRAGYTF
CDR3nt: TGTGCCAGCACCTTTGACAGGGCTGGCTACACCTTC
j_gene: TRBJ1-2
abundance: few
v_gene: TRBV2
d_gene: TRBD1

CDR3aa: CSASTPGIQPQHF
CDR3nt: TGCAGTGCTTCAACCCCGGGGATTCAGCCCCAGCATTTT
j_gene: TRBJ1-5
abundance: .
v_gene: TRBV20-1
d_gene: .

CDR3aa: CSARTANSGTAYNEQFF
CDR3nt: TGCAGTGCTAGAACCGCAAACTCCGGGACTGCTTACAATGAGCAGTTCTTC
j_gene: TRBJ2-1
abundance: many
v_gene: TRBV20-1
d_gene: .

CDR3aa: CASSLLLGSGGADTQYF
CDR3nt: TGCGCCAGCAGCCTCCTCCTTGGTAGCGGGGGTGCAGATACGCAGTATTTT
j_gene: TRBJ2-3
abundance: many
v_gene: TRBV4-3
d_gene: TRBD2

CDR3aa: CASSHTYRGRGYEQYF
CDR3nt: TGCGCCAGCAGCCACACATACAGGGGGCGAGGGTACGAGCAGTACTTC
j_gene: TRBJ2-7
abundance: .
v_gene: TRBV4-3
d_gene: TRBD1

CDR3aa: CSVRTSGSGYEQFF
CDR3nt: TGCAGCGTTAGGACTAGCGGGAGTGGGTATGAGCAGTTCTTC
j_gene: TRBJ2-1
abundance: few
v_gene: TRBV29-1
d_gene: TRBD2

CDR3aa: CASSEAGLRRAFF
CDR3nt: TGTGCCAGCAGTGAAGCGGGACTGAGAAGGGCTTTCTTT
j_gene: TRBJ1-1
abundance: .
v_gene: TRBV2
d_gene: .

CDR3aa: CASSVAPGASTDTQYF
CDR3nt: TGTGCCAGCAGCGTAGCGCCAGGGGCTAGCACAGATACGCAGTATTTT
j_gene: TRBJ2-3
abundance: many
v_gene: TRBV9
d_gene: .

CDR3aa: CASFKLTREQYF
CDR3nt: TGTGCCAGCTTCAAGCTCACGAGGGAGCAGTACTTC
j_gene: TRBJ2-7
abundance: many
v_gene: TRBV2
d_gene: .

CDR3aa: CASSQRSITSGINPYNEQFF
CDR3nt: TGCGCCAGCAGCCAGAGGAGCATAACTAGCGGTATTAACCCCTACAATGAGCAGTTCTTC
j_gene: TRBJ2-1
abundance: many
v_gene: TRBV4-1
d_gene: TRBD2

CDR3aa: CSAGGQDSNQPQHF
CDR3nt: TGCAGTGCTGGGGGACAGGATAGCAATCAGCCCCAGCATTTT
j_gene: TRBJ1-5
abundance: many
v_gene: TRBV20-1
d_gene: TRBD1

CDR3aa: CASSLGGVDTDTQYF
CDR3nt: TGTGCCAGCAGCTTAGGGGGGGTAGACACAGATACGCAGTATTTT
j_gene: TRBJ2-3
abundance: few
v_gene: TRBV7-3
d_gene: TRBD2

CDR3aa: CAISDVGEGAKNIQYF
CDR3nt: TGTGCCATCAGTGATGTTGGGGAAGGGGCCAAAAACATTCAGTACTTC
j_gene: TRBJ2-4
abundance: few
v_gene: TRBV10-3
d_gene: .

CDR3aa: CASLAWSTAYEQYF
CDR3nt: TGTGCCAGCCTAGCTTGGTCGACAGCCTACGAGCAGTACTTC
j_gene: TRBJ2-7
abundance: many
v_gene: TRBV6-2/TRBV6-3
d_gene: .

CDR3aa: CASRRDVTSRTNIQYF
CDR3nt: TGTGCCAGCAGGAGGGACGTTACAAGCCGTACCAACATTCAGTACTTC
j_gene: TRBJ2-4
abundance: many
v_gene: TRBV2
d_gene: .

CDR3aa: CASSLGVQGNGYTF
CDR3nt: TGTGCCAGCAGCTTAGGTGTACAGGGGAATGGCTACACCTTC
j_gene: TRBJ1-2
abundance: many
v_gene: TRBV7-2
d_gene: TRBD1

CDR3aa: CASSQAGTSGSHEQYF
CDR3nt: TGCGCCAGCAGCCAAGCCGGGACTAGCGGGAGTCACGAGCAGTACTTC
j_gene: TRBJ2-7
abundance: many
v_gene: TRBV4-3
d_gene: TRBD2

CDR3aa: CASSLDRQGDTQYF
CDR3nt: TGCGCCAGCAGCTTGGACCGTCAAGGGGATACGCAGTATTTT
j_gene: TRBJ2-3
abundance: many
v_gene: TRBV5-1
d_gene: .

CDR3aa: CAISDTPSGGYEQYF
CDR3nt: TGTGCCATCAGTGATACCCCTTCGGGGGGCTACGAGCAGTACTTC
j_gene: TRBJ2-7
abundance: few
v_gene: TRBV10-3
d_gene: TRBD2

CDR3aa: CASSPLLGATGANYGYTF
CDR3nt: TGTGCCAGCTCACCATTGCTCGGGGCTACAGGGGCAAACTATGGCTACACCTTC
j_gene: TRBJ1-2
abundance: .
v_gene: TRBV18
d_gene: TRBD1

CDR3aa: CASSYRGEEQYF
CDR3nt: TGTGCCAGCAGTTACAGGGGAGAGGAGCAGTACTTC
j_gene: TRBJ2-7
abundance: .
v_gene: TRBV6-2/TRBV6-3
d_gene: .

CDR3aa: CASSLTPLNYNEQFF
CDR3nt: TGTGCCAGCAGCCTGACTCCCTTGAACTACAATGAGCAGTTCTTC
j_gene: TRBJ2-1
abundance: many
v_gene: TRBV3-1
d_gene: .